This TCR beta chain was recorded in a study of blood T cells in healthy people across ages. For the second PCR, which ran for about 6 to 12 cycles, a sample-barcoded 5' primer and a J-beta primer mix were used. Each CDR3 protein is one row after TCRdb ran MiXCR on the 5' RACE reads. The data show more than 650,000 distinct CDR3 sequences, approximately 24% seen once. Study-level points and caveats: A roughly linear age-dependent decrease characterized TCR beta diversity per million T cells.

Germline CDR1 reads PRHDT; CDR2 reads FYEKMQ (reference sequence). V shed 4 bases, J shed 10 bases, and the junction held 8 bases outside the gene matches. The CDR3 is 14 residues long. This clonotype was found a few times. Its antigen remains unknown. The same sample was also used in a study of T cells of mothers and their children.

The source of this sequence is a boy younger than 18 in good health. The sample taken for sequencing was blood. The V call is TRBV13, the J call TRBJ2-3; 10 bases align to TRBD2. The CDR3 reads CASSYPTLAGAQYF. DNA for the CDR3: TGTGCCAGCAGCTACCCCACCCTAGCGGGGGCGCAGTATTTT.